The clone carrying this TCR beta chain was counted at least ten times. The ends were cut back, 3 bases at V and 5 bases at J, with 13 bases in the middle. CDR1 and CDR2 from the germline V gene are SGHTA and FQGNSA. The CDR3 covers 14 residues. Unique molecular identifiers were incorporated during preparation of the TCRbeta library. TCRdb re-called the PCR reads through MiXCR, storing one row per CDR3 protein. The sample lists a few hundred thousand distinct CDR3 sequences, 7.5% to 10% occurring once. This sample is drawn from a study of T-cell reconstitution after alpha-beta-depleted transplantation in children.

The sample here was PBMCs from the stem cell graft donor, taken from the stem cell graft. The V and J genes are TRBV7-2 and TRBJ2-5, with TRBD1 as a possible D gene (7 bases). The TCR comes from a human donor who donated a stem cell graft to a child with SCID. CDR3 sequence (DNA): TGTGCCAGCAGCTTCAGGGGGGCCAGGGAGACCCAGTACTTC. It specifies CASSFRGARETQYF.